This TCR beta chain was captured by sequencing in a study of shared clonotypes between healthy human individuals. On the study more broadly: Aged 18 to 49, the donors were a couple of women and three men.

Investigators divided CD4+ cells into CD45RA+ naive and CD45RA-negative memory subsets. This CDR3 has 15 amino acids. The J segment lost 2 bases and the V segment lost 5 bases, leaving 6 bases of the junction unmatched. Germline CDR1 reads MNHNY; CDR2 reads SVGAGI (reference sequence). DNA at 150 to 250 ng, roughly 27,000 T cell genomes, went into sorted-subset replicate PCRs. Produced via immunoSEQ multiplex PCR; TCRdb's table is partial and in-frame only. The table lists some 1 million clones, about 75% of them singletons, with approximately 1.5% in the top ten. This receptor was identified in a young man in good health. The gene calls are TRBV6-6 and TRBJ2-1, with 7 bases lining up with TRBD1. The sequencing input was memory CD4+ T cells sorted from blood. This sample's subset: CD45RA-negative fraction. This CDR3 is CASSKDRAAYNEQFF. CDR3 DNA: TGTGCCAGCAGTAAAGACAGGGCGGCCTACAATGAGCAGTTCTTC.